This is a list of T cell receptor beta chains from one sample in a study of OX40 agonist ivuxolimab in advanced cancers. Here immunoSEQ multiplex PCR was the method, and the copy in TCRdb shows in-frame clones only, minus some. This sample yields tens of thousands of clones, of which roughly 84% are seen a single time; 3% to 3.5% belongs to the top ten. The material was CD4+ or CD8+ T cells sorted from blood, obtained in a trial of the OX40 agonist ivuxolimab. Source of these receptors: an adult with an advanced solid tumor such as melanoma, head and neck, liver or kidney cancer. The CDR3 runs from the conserved cysteine through the conserved F or W. The order of the fields is V gene, clone size, J gene, D gene, CDR3 protein, CDR3 DNA. The D gene is left open where the match is weak. For some rows the clone size is stated as once, few or many, or as a class when expanded; others skip it.

v_gene: TRBV7-2
abundance: NA
j_gene: TRBJ1-5
d_gene: NA
CDR3aa: CASSLEGSNQPQHF
CDR3nt: TGTGCCAGCAGCTTAGAGGGTTCCAATCAGCCCCAGCATTTT

v_gene: TRBV6-5
abundance: NA
j_gene: TRBJ1-5
d_gene: NA
CDR3aa: CASGSPGGGNQPQHF
CDR3nt: TGTGCCAGCGGCTCGCCGGGGGGCGGCAATCAGCCCCAGCATTTT

v_gene: TRBV7-2
abundance: NA
j_gene: TRBJ2-7
d_gene: NA
CDR3aa: CASSSLRQPPYEQYF
CDR3nt: TGTGCCAGCAGCTCGCTGCGGCAACCTCCTTACGAGCAGTACTTC

v_gene: TRBV15
abundance: NA
j_gene: TRBJ1-2
d_gene: NA
CDR3aa: CATSRDYGQNGYTF
CDR3nt: TGTGCCACCAGCAGAGACTATGGGCAGAATGGCTACACCTTC

v_gene: TRBV19
abundance: NA
j_gene: TRBJ2-3
d_gene: TRBD2
CDR3aa: CASSISRLAGGPTDTQYF
CDR3nt: TGTGCCAGTAGTATTTCCCGACTAGCGGGGGGGCCCACAGATACGCAGTATTTT

v_gene: TRBV4-2
abundance: NA
j_gene: TRBJ1-1
d_gene: NA
CDR3aa: CASSRAQPVNTEAFF
CDR3nt: TGTGCCAGCAGCCGGGCCCAGCCAGTGAACACTGAAGCTTTCTTT

v_gene: TRBV2
abundance: NA
j_gene: TRBJ1-4
d_gene: TRBD1
CDR3aa: CASSAGQGFGKLFF
CDR3nt: TGTGCCAGCAGTGCCGGACAGGGGTTCGGAAAACTGTTTTTT

v_gene: TRBV5-6
abundance: NA
j_gene: TRBJ2-3
d_gene: NA
CDR3aa: CASSRRVGATDTQYF
CDR3nt: TGTGCCAGCAGCCGTAGGGTGGGGGCAACAGATACGCAGTATTTT

v_gene: TRBV7-9
abundance: NA
j_gene: TRBJ2-3
d_gene: NA
CDR3aa: CASSLGQSTDTQYF
CDR3nt: TGTGCCAGCAGCTTGGGACAAAGCACAGATACGCAGTATTTT

v_gene: TRBV11-2
abundance: NA
j_gene: TRBJ2-1
d_gene: NA
CDR3aa: CASSLGGGGYNEQFF
CDR3nt: TGTGCCAGCAGCTTAGGGGGGGGCGGGTACAATGAGCAGTTCTTC

v_gene: TRBV11-2
abundance: NA
j_gene: TRBJ1-5
d_gene: TRBD1
CDR3aa: CASSLGGTGWGQPQHF
CDR3nt: TGTGCCAGCAGCTTAGGGGGGACAGGGTGGGGTCAGCCCCAGCATTTT

v_gene: TRBV5-1
abundance: once
j_gene: TRBJ1-2
d_gene: NA
CDR3aa: CASSLVAGTGYGYTF
CDR3nt: TGCGCCAGCAGCTTGGTGGCAGGAACGGGCTATGGCTACACCTTC

v_gene: TRBV9
abundance: NA
j_gene: TRBJ1-3
d_gene: TRBD1
CDR3aa: CASSSTGLGAGNTIYF
CDR3nt: TGTGCCAGCAGCTCGACAGGGCTCGGTGCTGGAAACACCATATATTTT

v_gene: TRBV7-9
abundance: NA
j_gene: TRBJ1-6
d_gene: NA
CDR3aa: CASSSDSGLSSPLHF
CDR3nt: TGTGCCAGCAGCTCCGATTCGGGTTTGAGTTCACCCCTCCACTTT

v_gene: TRBV25-1
abundance: NA
j_gene: TRBJ1-4
d_gene: NA
CDR3aa: CASSELGANEKLFF
CDR3nt: TGTGCCAGCAGTGAACTCGGAGCTAATGAAAAACTGTTTTTT

v_gene: TRBV11-2
abundance: NA
j_gene: TRBJ2-1
d_gene: TRBD2
CDR3aa: CASSLNSGGASYNEQFF
CDR3nt: TGTGCCAGCAGCCTAAATAGCGGGGGGGCCTCCTACAATGAGCAGTTCTTC

v_gene: TRBV5-4
abundance: once
j_gene: TRBJ1-2
d_gene: TRBD1
CDR3aa: CASSPRGTGTPYGYTF
CDR3nt: TGTGCCAGCAGCCCAAGAGGGACAGGGACCCCCTATGGCTACACCTTC

v_gene: TRBV2
abundance: once
j_gene: TRBJ2-2
d_gene: TRBD2
CDR3aa: CASRASGLASNTGELFF
CDR3nt: TGTGCCAGCAGGGCAAGCGGACTAGCGTCTAACACCGGGGAGCTGTTTTTT

v_gene: TRBV4-1
abundance: NA
j_gene: TRBJ1-2
d_gene: NA
CDR3aa: CASSQGRHSGGYGYTF
CDR3nt: TGCGCCAGCAGCCAAGGTCGACACTCTGGTGGCTATGGCTACACCTTC

v_gene: TRBV7-3
abundance: medium-sized
j_gene: TRBJ1-1
d_gene: NA
CDR3aa: CASSLEGGFTEAFF
CDR3nt: TGTGCCAGCAGCTTAGAGGGAGGTTTCACTGAAGCTTTCTTT

v_gene: TRBV28
abundance: NA
j_gene: TRBJ2-7
d_gene: TRBD2
CDR3aa: CASWAAGGGAYEQYF
CDR3nt: TGTGCCAGTTGGGCGGCGGGGGGCGGGGCCTACGAGCAGTACTTC

v_gene: TRBV10-3
abundance: once
j_gene: TRBJ1-5
d_gene: NA
CDR3aa: CAIKAGLGNQPQHF
CDR3nt: TGTGCCATCAAGGCGGGTTTGGGCAATCAGCCCCAGCATTTT

v_gene: TRBV11-3
abundance: NA
j_gene: TRBJ2-3
d_gene: NA
CDR3aa: CASTPGPQQGLKDTQYF
CDR3nt: TGTGCCAGCACCCCCGGTCCCCAGCAGGGGTTAAAAGATACGCAGTATTTT

v_gene: TRBV5-1
abundance: NA
j_gene: TRBJ1-1
d_gene: NA
CDR3aa: CASSPGGTRKNTEAFF
CDR3nt: TGCGCCAGCAGCCCTGGGGGGACACGGAAGAACACTGAAGCTTTCTTT

v_gene: TRBV6-6
abundance: NA
j_gene: TRBJ2-1
d_gene: NA
CDR3aa: CASSRKTESSYNEQFF
CDR3nt: TGTGCCAGCAGCAGGAAAACTGAGAGCTCCTACAATGAGCAGTTCTTC

v_gene: TRBV10-3
abundance: NA
j_gene: TRBJ2-2
d_gene: NA
CDR3aa: CAISYGGPANTGELFF
CDR3nt: TGTGCCATCAGTTACGGGGGGCCAGCGAACACCGGGGAGCTGTTTTTT

v_gene: TRBV6-5
abundance: NA
j_gene: TRBJ1-1
d_gene: NA
CDR3aa: CASSSIGGVGFF
CDR3nt: TGTGCCAGCAGTTCTATCGGGGGGGTTGGTTTCTTT

v_gene: TRBV4-2
abundance: once
j_gene: TRBJ2-5
d_gene: TRBD2
CDR3aa: CASESGTSGGRGPQETQYF
CDR3nt: TGTGCCAGCGAATCCGGGACTAGCGGGGGCCGGGGTCCTCAAGAGACCCAGTACTTC

v_gene: TRBV5-6
abundance: NA
j_gene: TRBJ1-2
d_gene: NA
CDR3aa: CASSFEGVNYGYTF
CDR3nt: TGTGCCAGCAGCTTTGAGGGTGTGAACTATGGCTACACCTTC

v_gene: TRBV27
abundance: NA
j_gene: TRBJ2-1
d_gene: TRBD2
CDR3aa: CASSSSRGGGIYEQFF
CDR3nt: TGTGCCAGCAGTTCCTCTCGGGGGGGCGGGATCTATGAGCAGTTCTTC

v_gene: TRBV5-6
abundance: NA
j_gene: TRBJ2-1
d_gene: NA
CDR3aa: CASSLGGYDYNEQFF
CDR3nt: TGTGCCAGCAGCTTGGGGGGGTACGACTACAATGAGCAGTTCTTC

v_gene: TRBV19
abundance: NA
j_gene: TRBJ1-1
d_gene: NA
CDR3aa: CASSMRPLQGRETEAFF
CDR3nt: TGTGCCAGTAGTATGAGGCCCCTACAGGGTAGGGAAACTGAAGCTTTCTTT

v_gene: TRBV21-1
abundance: NA
j_gene: TRBJ2-6
d_gene: NA
CDR3aa: CASTTTGVGSGANVLTF
CDR3nt: NA

v_gene: TRBV7-2
abundance: NA
j_gene: TRBJ2-1
d_gene: TRBD2
CDR3aa: CASSRSSGEYNEQFF
CDR3nt: TGTGCCAGCAGCCGATCTAGCGGGGAGTACAATGAGCAGTTCTTC

v_gene: TRBV2
abundance: NA
j_gene: TRBJ2-3
d_gene: TRBD2
CDR3aa: CASSESGGPSDTQYF
CDR3nt: TGTGCCAGCAGTGAAAGCGGGGGGCCAAGCGATACGCAGTATTTT

v_gene: TRBV5-4
abundance: NA
j_gene: TRBJ2-2
d_gene: TRBD2
CDR3aa: CASSLAAGGPQTGELFF
CDR3nt: TGTGCCAGCAGCTTGGCAGCGGGGGGGCCACAGACCGGGGAGCTGTTTTTT

v_gene: TRBV19
abundance: NA
j_gene: TRBJ2-1
d_gene: NA
CDR3aa: CATTRALFDRVRAYNEQFF
CDR3nt: TGTGCCACGACTCGGGCTCTATTTGATCGCGTAAGGGCGTACAATGAGCAGTTCTTC

v_gene: TRBV27
abundance: NA
j_gene: TRBJ2-5
d_gene: NA
CDR3aa: CASSTGLQETQYF
CDR3nt: TGTGCCAGCAGTACAGGGCTCCAAGAGACCCAGTACTTC

v_gene: TRBV11-3
abundance: NA
j_gene: TRBJ2-6
d_gene: NA
CDR3aa: CASSGSSGANVLTF
CDR3nt: TGTGCCAGCAGTGGCTCCTCTGGGGCCAACGTCCTGACTTTC

v_gene: TRBV23-1
abundance: NA
j_gene: TRBJ1-4
d_gene: NA
CDR3aa: CASSQWGANNEKLFF
CDR3nt: TGCGCCAGCAGTCAGTGGGGGGCCAATAATGAAAAACTGTTTTTT

v_gene: TRBV18
abundance: NA
j_gene: TRBJ2-7
d_gene: NA
CDR3aa: CASSTAVPDEQYF
CDR3nt: TGTGCCAGCTCCACCGCCGTCCCGGACGAGCAGTACTTC

v_gene: TRBV9
abundance: NA
j_gene: TRBJ2-7
d_gene: NA
CDR3aa: CASSVRSGIFYEQYF
CDR3nt: TGTGCCAGCAGCGTACGTTCTGGGATTTTTTACGAGCAGTACTTC

v_gene: TRBV7-8
abundance: NA
j_gene: TRBJ2-2
d_gene: TRBD2
CDR3aa: CASSLAGTSGGELFF
CDR3nt: TGTGCCAGCAGCTTAGCGGGGACTAGCGGCGGGGAGCTGTTTTTT

v_gene: TRBV11-2
abundance: NA
j_gene: TRBJ1-3
d_gene: NA
CDR3aa: CASSLMQGSGNTIYF
CDR3nt: TGTGCCAGCAGCTTAATGCAGGGCTCTGGAAACACCATATATTTT

v_gene: TRBV7-3
abundance: NA
j_gene: TRBJ2-3
d_gene: NA
CDR3aa: CASSSISTDTQYF
CDR3nt: TGTGCCAGCAGCTCCATTAGCACAGATACGCAGTATTTT

v_gene: TRBV5-6
abundance: NA
j_gene: TRBJ1-1
d_gene: NA
CDR3aa: CASSLRSGLERDGEAFF
CDR3nt: TGTGCCAGCAGCTTGAGGTCCGGGCTTGAAAGGGACGGTGAAGCTTTCTTT

v_gene: TRBV5-1
abundance: NA
j_gene: TRBJ2-3
d_gene: TRBD2
CDR3aa: CASRTSGKTDTQYF
CDR3nt: TGCGCCAGCAGGACTAGCGGGAAAACAGATACGCAGTATTTT

v_gene: TRBV13
abundance: NA
j_gene: TRBJ2-7
d_gene: TRBD2
CDR3aa: CASSRGTSGGWEQYF
CDR3nt: TGTGCCAGCAGCCGCGGGACTAGCGGGGGGTGGGAGCAGTACTTC

v_gene: TRBV6-1
abundance: NA
j_gene: TRBJ1-1
d_gene: NA
CDR3aa: CASRVRGLDTEAFF
CDR3nt: TGTGCCAGCAGGGTCAGGGGTTTAGACACTGAAGCTTTCTTT

v_gene: TRBV7-2
abundance: once
j_gene: TRBJ2-3
d_gene: TRBD2
CDR3aa: CASSLAPGGGTDTQYF
CDR3nt: TGTGCCAGCAGCTTGGCCCCTGGGGGGGGCACAGATACGCAGTATTTT

v_gene: TRBV5-4
abundance: NA
j_gene: TRBJ1-2
d_gene: TRBD1
CDR3aa: CASSLGGQGFYGYTF
CDR3nt: TGTGCCAGCAGCTTGGGTGGACAGGGCTTCTATGGCTACACCTTC

v_gene: TRBV5-6
abundance: NA
j_gene: TRBJ2-3
d_gene: NA
CDR3aa: CASSLLTPGLRTDTQYF
CDR3nt: TGTGCCAGCAGCTTGCTGACACCGGGACTCCGCACAGATACGCAGTATTTT